The 17 T cell receptor beta chains below were found in one sample sequenced in a study of vaccination effects on CD4 cells after COVID-19 (dated by TCRdb to between 2021 and 2022). No cognate antigen is known for these TCRs. Libraries were made using the immunoSEQ multiplex PCR assay. The table was pulled from immuneACCESS by TCRdb, which kept in-frame rearrangements only. Such tables lose some clones; where checked, under half of the loss comes from unresolved V genes, and the rest has no known cause. For this sample the table gives around 50,000 clones, of which 76% were detected only once. The biggest ten clones account for over 5% of the sample. In the ViraFEST assay, PBMC were stimulated with viral peptide pools, and TCR sequencing was then used to find antigen-specific CD4+ T cell clonotypes based on their expansion. After around ten days of culture, CD4+ T cells were isolated with the EasySep CD4+ T cell isolation kit. PCR-confirmed SARS-CoV-2 infection had occurred in convalescent patients between March and December 2020, before the Alpha, Beta and Delta variants emerged in the United States.

The material was CD4+ T cells from PBMCs cultured with HIV peptides, obtained before COVID-19 vaccination. The intended sense of this specimen's cell subset or site label: HIV-1 Nef peptide pool negative control/reference culture. The receptors originated from a human donor who had a prior SARS-CoV-2 infection.

The gene calls are TRBV3-1 (or the pseudogene TRBV3-2) and TRBJ1-3; D gene uncertain. Germline V gene data show CDR1 as LGHDT and CDR2 as YNNKEL (reference sequence). The CDR3 length is 13 residues. The V end lost 1 base, the J end lost 7 bases, and 8 bases lay between the germline ends. CDR3 bases: TGTGCCAGCAGCCAAGGGCCCCGGAACACCATATATTTT. This codes for CASSQGPRNTIYF.

V usage is TRBV11-1 and J usage is TRBJ2-1; the D gene is possibly TRBD2 (6 bases). Germline CDR1 is SGHAT and CDR2 is FQDESV (reference sequence). Trimming shortened V by 1 base and J by 3 bases, and 13 bases separated the two germline ends. The CDR3 totals 16 residues. CDR3 DNA sequence: TGTGCCAGCAGCTTAGGTGGGAGGAGCTACTACAATGAGCAGTTCTTC. It codes for CASSLGGRSYYNEQFF.

This clone was observed a handful of times. V gene TRBV20-1 combines with J gene TRBJ1-2; 8 bases match TRBD1. CDR1 is DFQATT, CDR2 SNEGSKA, per germline (reference sequence). Trimming cost V 3 bases and J 6 bases; bases outside gene matches: 6. The CDR3 has 13 residues. Here the CDR3 reads CSASSGGGDGYTF. For the CDR3, the DNA is TGCAGTGCTAGTTCAGGGGGCGGGGATGGCTACACCTTC.

The chain recombines TRBV14 with TRBJ1-2; D is undetermined. Looked up from germline, CDR1 is SGHDN and CDR2 is FVKESK. There are 13 residues in the CDR3. V was clipped by 6 bases and J by 1 base, with 9 bases between them. CDR3 nucleotides: TGTGCCAGCAGTCCGAACCTTAACTATGGCTACACCTTC. Protein sequence: CASSPNLNYGYTF.

The CDR3 nucleotides are TGCGCCAGCAGCCGCCCGGGAGGGTGGTATGGCTACACCTTC. Translation gives CASSRPGGWYGYTF. V is TRBV4-1 and J is TRBJ1-2; D unresolved. The CDR3 contains 14 residues. V lost 4 bases to trimming and J lost 5 bases, with 14 bases between them. From germline, CDR1 is MGHRA and CDR2 YSYEKL.

The gene calls are TRBV11-2 and TRBJ2-2; TRBD2 aligns across 8 bases. Trimming took 5 bases from V and 2 from J; bases not matched to a gene: 4. Germline V CDR1 and CDR2: SGHAT, FQNNGV. The CDR3 sequence is 15 residues long. CDR3 DNA: TGTGCCAGCAGCCGGACTAGCCCCAACACCGGGGAGCTGTTTTTT. Its translation is CASSRTSPNTGELFF.

The J gene is TRBJ2-7, the V gene TRBV2, with D perhaps TRBD1 or TRBD2 (5 bases each). Germline CDR1 is SNHLY and CDR2 is FYNNEI. The length of the CDR3 is 16 residues. V lost 2 bases to trimming and J lost 1 base, with 15 bases between them. The CDR3 region is CASSEWASWGSYEQYF. The CDR3 DNA reads as TGTGCCAGCAGTGAATGGGCCTCCTGGGGGTCCTACGAGCAGTACTTC. The full variable domain, rest sourced from reference TRBV2 and TRBJ2-7, is EPEVTQTPSHQVTQMGQEVILRCVPISNHLYFYWYRQILGQKVEFLVSFYNNEISEKSEIFDDQFSVERPDGSNFTLKIRSTKLEDSAMYFCASSEWASWGSYEQYFGPGTRLTVT.

The chain carries TRBV30 and TRBJ1-2; TRBD1 is a possible D gene (6 bases). V dropped 3 bases and J dropped 3 bases, with 11 bases sitting between them. This CDR3 is 13 amino acids long. Germline V CDR1 and CDR2: GTSNPN, SVGIG (reference sequence). CDR3 in DNA: TGTGCCTGGAGACGGGACACCTACTATGGCTACACCTTC. Amino acid sequence: CAWRRDTYYGYTF.

The genes are TRBV11-2 and TRBJ2-2; possible D gene TRBD1, 6 bases. The ends were cut back, 1 base at V and 5 bases at J, with 8 bases in the middle. This CDR3 region has 14 residues. Looked up from germline, CDR1 is SGHAT and CDR2 is FQNNGV. CDR3 nucleotides: TGTGCCAGCAGCTTAGTAACAGGGACCGGGGAGCTGTTTTTT. Encoded protein: CASSLVTGTGELFF. Variable domain in full (rest from reference TRBV11-2 and TRBJ2-2): EAGVAQSPRYKIIEKRQSVAFWCNPISGHATLYWYQQILGQGPKLLIQFQNNGVVDDSQLPKDRFSAERLKGVDSTLKIQPAKLEDSAVYLCASSLVTGTGELFFGEGSRLTVL.

This chain uses TRBV14 with TRBJ2-7, with 9 positions matching TRBD1. The CDR3 is made up of 17 amino acids. The V and J ends lost 4 bases and 4 bases, in that order; junction bases with no gene match: 14. Germline V gene sequence: CDR1 SGHDN, CDR2 FVKESK. The CDR3 DNA is TGTGCCAGCAGCCGGACAGGGGCCGCTCCGACGCTATACGAGCAGTACTTC. This codes for CASSRTGAAPTLYEQYF.

This clone turned up a few times. This sequence joins TRBV6-5 and TRBJ1-4, with a weak D call TRBD1 (5 bases). The CDR3 has 15 amino acids. Germline CDR1 reads MNHEY; CDR2 reads SVGAGI. V lost 7 bases, J lost 6 bases, and 18 bases lay in between. The CDR3 DNA is TGTGCCAGCATTCCGGGACGGGACGGGTATGAAAAACTGTTTTTT. As protein: CASIPGRDGYEKLFF.

The J gene is TRBJ1-6, the V gene TRBV5-4, with TRBD1 matching 8 bases. Germline loops: CDR1 SGHNT, CDR2 YYREEE (reference sequence). The CDR3 is 15 residues long. J lost 7 bases, V lost 2 bases, and 5 bases had no gene match. The CDR3 nucleotides are TGTGCCAGCAGCTTTGGGACAGGATTGAATTCACCCCTCCACTTT. Its protein is CASSFGTGLNSPLHF.

This chain uses TRBV6-6 with TRBJ2-7; 8 bases match TRBD1. Germline CDR1 and CDR2: MNHNY and SVGAGI (reference sequence). V lost 8 bases to trimming and J lost 4 bases; unmatched junction nucleotides: 7. The CDR3 contains 13 residues. CDR3: CASAGQVKYEQYF. The CDR3 DNA follows: TGTGCCAGCGCGGGACAGGTGAAATACGAGCAGTACTTC.

CDR3 in amino acids: CASSAPRGRGGNTIYF. The CDR3 region has the DNA TGTGCCAGTAGTGCACCCAGGGGGCGCGGTGGAAACACCATATATTTT. The chain links TRBV19 to TRBJ1-3, with TRBD1 matching 8 bases. Germline V gene lookup returns CDR1 LNHDA and CDR2 SQIVND (reference sequence). The CDR3 runs 16 residues. V was pared by 5 bases and J by 3 bases, with 9 bases of the junction left unmatched.

This clone was detected a few times. The CDR3 loop reads CASSYSIWNSNQPQHF. DNA for the CDR3: TGTGCCAGCAGTTACTCGATCTGGAATAGCAATCAGCCCCAGCATTTT. The chain links TRBV6-6 to TRBJ1-5; D not resolved. Trimming removed 0 bases from V and 0 bases from J, with 9 bases in between. CDR1 is MNHNY, CDR2 SVGAGI, per germline (reference sequence). The CDR3 length is 16 residues.

In its sample, this clone was seen a few times. This chain links TRBV7-3 with TRBJ1-1; D may be TRBD1 (6 bases). The V end lost 2 bases, the J end lost 4 bases, and 17 bases lay between the germline ends. Germline CDR1 and CDR2: SGHTA and FQGTGA. The CDR3 consists of 16 residues. CDR3 protein: CASSLSSGADSTEAFF. Written as DNA, the CDR3 is TGTGCCAGCAGCTTATCCTCGGGGGCAGATAGCACTGAAGCTTTCTTT.

In its sample, this clone was seen once. This sequence joins TRBV18 and TRBJ1-1; no firm D call. The CDR3 has 13 residues. Trimming took off 6 bases at V and 1 base at J, with 9 bases between the two ends. The germline CDR1 and CDR2 sequences are KGHSH and LQKENI. DNA of the CDR3: TGTGCCAGCTCGCTAACATCGAACACTGAAGCTTTCTTT. Its translation: CASSLTSNTEAFF.